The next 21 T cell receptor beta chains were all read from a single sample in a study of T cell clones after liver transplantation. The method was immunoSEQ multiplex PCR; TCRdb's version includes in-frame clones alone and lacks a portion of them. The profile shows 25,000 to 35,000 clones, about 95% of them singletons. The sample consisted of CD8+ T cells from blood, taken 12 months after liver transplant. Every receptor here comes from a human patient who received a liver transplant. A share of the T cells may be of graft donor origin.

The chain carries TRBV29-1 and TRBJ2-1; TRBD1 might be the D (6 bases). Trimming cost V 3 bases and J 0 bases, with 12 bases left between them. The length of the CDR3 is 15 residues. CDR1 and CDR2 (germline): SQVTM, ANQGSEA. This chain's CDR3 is CSVEGHQSSYNEQFF. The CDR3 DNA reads TGCAGCGTTGAGGGACACCAAAGCTCCTACAATGAGCAGTTCTTC.

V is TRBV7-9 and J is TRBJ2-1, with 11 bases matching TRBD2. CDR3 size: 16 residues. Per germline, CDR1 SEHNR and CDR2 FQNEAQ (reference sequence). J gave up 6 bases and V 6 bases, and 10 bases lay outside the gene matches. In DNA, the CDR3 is TGTGCCAGCAGACCAACTAGCGGGAGTCACACCAATGAGCAGTTCTTC. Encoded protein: CASRPTSGSHTNEQFF.

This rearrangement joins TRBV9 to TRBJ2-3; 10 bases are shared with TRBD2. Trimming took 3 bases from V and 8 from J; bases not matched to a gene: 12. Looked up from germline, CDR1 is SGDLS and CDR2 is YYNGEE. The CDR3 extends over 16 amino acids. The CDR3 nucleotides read TGTGCCAGCAGCGGCTTAGCGGGGGGCTCGGGGCGTACGCAGTATTTT. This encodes CASSGLAGGSGRTQYF.

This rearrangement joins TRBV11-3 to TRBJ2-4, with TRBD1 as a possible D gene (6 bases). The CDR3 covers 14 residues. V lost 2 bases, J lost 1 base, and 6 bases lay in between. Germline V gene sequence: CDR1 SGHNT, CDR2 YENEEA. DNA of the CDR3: TGTGCCAGCAGCTTAAGGGGGGCCAAAAACATTCAGTACTTC. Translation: CASSLRGAKNIQYF.

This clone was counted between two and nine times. CDR3 region: CASSFVAGTDTQYF. The CDR3 DNA follows: TGTGCCAGCAGTTTTGTAGCGGGCACAGATACGCAGTATTTT. V and J are TRBV28 and TRBJ2-3; D might be TRBD2 (6 bases). The germline V gene has CDR1 MDHEN and CDR2 SYDVKM. This CDR3 comprises 14 residues. Trimming cost V 3 bases and J 1 base, with 8 bases left between them.

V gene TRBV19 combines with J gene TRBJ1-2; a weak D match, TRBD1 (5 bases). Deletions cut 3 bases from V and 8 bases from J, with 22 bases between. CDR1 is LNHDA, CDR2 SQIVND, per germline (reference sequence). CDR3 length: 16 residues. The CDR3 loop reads CASSIMEATVQRGYTF. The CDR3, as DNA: TGTGCCAGTAGTATTATGGAAGCGACAGTTCAACGGGGCTACACCTTC.

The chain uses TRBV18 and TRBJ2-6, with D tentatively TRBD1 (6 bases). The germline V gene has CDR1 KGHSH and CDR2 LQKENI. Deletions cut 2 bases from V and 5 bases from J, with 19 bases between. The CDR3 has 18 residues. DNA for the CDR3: TGTGCCAGCTCACCATATAGGGACATACAAAGTCGGGCCAACGTCCTGACTTTC. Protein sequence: CASSPYRDIQSRANVLTF.

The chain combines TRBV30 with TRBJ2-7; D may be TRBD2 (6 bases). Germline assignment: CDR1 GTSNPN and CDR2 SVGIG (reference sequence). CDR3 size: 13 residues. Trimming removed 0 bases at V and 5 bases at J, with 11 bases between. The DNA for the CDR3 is TGTGCCTGGAGTGTCGGGGGTAACGACGAGCAGTACTTC. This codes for CAWSVGGNDEQYF.

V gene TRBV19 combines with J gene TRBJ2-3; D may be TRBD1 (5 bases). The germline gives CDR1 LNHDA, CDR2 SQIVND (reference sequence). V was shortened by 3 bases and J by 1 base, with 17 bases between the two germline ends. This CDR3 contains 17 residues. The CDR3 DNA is TGTGCCAGTAGTATTGGGGATACGGACATACGCACAGATACGCAGTATTTT. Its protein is CASSIGDTDIRTDTQYF.

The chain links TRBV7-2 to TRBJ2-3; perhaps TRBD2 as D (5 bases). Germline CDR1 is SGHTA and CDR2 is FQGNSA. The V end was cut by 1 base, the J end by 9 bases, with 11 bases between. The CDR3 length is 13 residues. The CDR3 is CASSLDGESTQYF. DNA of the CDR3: TGTGCCAGCAGCTTAGATGGGGAGTCGACGCAGTATTTT. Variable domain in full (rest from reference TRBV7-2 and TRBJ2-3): GAGVSQSPSNKVTEKGKDVELRCDPISGHTALYWYRQSLGQGLEFLIYFQGNSAPDKSGLPSDRFSAERTGGSVSTLTIQRTQQEDSAVYLCASSLDGESTQYFGPGTRLTVL.

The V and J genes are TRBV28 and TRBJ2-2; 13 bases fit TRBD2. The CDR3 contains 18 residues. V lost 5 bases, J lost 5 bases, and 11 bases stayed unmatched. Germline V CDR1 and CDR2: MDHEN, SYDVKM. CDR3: CASSLGLAGDSRTGELFF. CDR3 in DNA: TGTGCCAGCAGTCTAGGACTAGCGGGAGATAGTCGGACCGGGGAGCTGTTTTTT.

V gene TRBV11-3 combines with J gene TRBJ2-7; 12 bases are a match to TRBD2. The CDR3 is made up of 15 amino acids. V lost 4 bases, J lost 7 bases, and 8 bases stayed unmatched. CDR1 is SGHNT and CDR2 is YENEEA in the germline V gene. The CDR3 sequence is CASSSTSGSVSEQYF. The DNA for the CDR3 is TGTGCCAGCAGCTCGACTAGCGGGAGCGTTTCAGAGCAGTACTTC. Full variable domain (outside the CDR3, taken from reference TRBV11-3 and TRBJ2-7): EAGVVQSPRYKIIEKKQPVAFWCNPISGHNTLYWYLQNLGQGPELLIRYENEEAVDDSQLPKDRFSAERLKGVDSTLKIQPAELGDSAVYLCASSSTSGSVSEQYFGPGTRLTVT.

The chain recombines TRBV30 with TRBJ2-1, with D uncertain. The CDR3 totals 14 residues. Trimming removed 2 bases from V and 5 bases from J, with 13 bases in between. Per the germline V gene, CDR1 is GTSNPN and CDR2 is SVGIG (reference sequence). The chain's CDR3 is CAWSLASQDNEQFF. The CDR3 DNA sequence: TGTGCCTGGAGTTTGGCGTCGCAGGACAATGAGCAGTTCTTC.

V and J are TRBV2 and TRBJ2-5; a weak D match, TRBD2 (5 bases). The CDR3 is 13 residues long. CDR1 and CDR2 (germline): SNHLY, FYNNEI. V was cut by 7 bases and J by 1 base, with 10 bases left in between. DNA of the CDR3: TGTGCCAGCAAGGAGACTATCCAAGAGACCCAGTACTTC. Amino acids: CASKETIQETQYF.

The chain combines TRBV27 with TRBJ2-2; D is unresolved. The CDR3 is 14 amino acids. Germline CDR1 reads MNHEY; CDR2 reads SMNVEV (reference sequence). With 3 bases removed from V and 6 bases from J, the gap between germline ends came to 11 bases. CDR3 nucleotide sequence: TGTGCCAGCAGTTTTAACCACCCGTCCGGGGAGCTGTTTTTT. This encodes CASSFNHPSGELFF.

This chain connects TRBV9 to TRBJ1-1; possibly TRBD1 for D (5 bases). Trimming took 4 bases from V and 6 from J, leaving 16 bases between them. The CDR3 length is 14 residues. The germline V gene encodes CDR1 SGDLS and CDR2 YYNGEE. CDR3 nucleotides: TGTGCCAGCAGCCGGGACCGCCTTGCTTCTGAAGCTTTCTTT. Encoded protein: CASSRDRLASEAFF. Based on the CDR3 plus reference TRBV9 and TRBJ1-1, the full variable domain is DSGVTQTPKHLITATGQRVTLRCSPRSGDLSVYWYQQSLDQGLQFLIQYYNGEERAKGNILERFSAQQFPDLHSELNLSSLELGDSALYFCASSRDRLASEAFFGQGTRLTVV.

The CDR3 protein is CASSLGGYEQFF. CDR3 bases: TGTGCCAGCAGTTTAGGGGGCTATGAGCAGTTCTTC. The chain carries TRBV28 and TRBJ2-1; D might be TRBD1 (6 bases). The CDR3 length is 12 residues. Between the trimmed V and J ends, which lost 2 bases and 8 bases, there was a span of 7 bases. Germline loops: CDR1 MDHEN, CDR2 SYDVKM. The full variable domain, completed using reference TRBV28 and TRBJ2-1, is DVKVTQSSRYLVKRTGEKVFLECVQDMDHENMFWYRQDPGLGLRLIYFSYDVKMKEKGDIPEGYSVSREKKERFSLILESASTNQTSMYLCASSLGGYEQFFGPGTRLTVL.

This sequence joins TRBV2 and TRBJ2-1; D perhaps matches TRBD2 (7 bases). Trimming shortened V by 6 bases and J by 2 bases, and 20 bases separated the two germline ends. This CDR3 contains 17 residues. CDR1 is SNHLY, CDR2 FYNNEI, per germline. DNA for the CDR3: TGTGCCAGCAGGGAGCTGAGGGGGGGTCTTACCTACAATGAGCAGTTCTTC. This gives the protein CASRELRGGLTYNEQFF. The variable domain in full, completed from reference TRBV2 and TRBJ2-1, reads EPEVTQTPSHQVTQMGQEVILRCVPISNHLYFYWYRQILGQKVEFLVSFYNNEISEKSEIFDDQFSVERPDGSNFTLKIRSTKLEDSAMYFCASRELRGGLTYNEQFFGPGTRLTVL.

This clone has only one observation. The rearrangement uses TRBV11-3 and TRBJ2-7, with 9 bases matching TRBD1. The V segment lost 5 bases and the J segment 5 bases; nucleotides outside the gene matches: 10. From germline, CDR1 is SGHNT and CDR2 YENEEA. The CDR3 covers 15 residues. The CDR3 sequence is CASSQRQGGGHEQYF. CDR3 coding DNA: TGTGCCAGCAGCCAAAGACAGGGGGGAGGACACGAGCAGTACTTC.

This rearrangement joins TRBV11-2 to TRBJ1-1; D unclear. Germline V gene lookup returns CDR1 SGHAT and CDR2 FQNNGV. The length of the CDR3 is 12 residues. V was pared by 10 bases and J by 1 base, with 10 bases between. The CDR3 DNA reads TGTGCCACCATCGACGGGAACACTGAAGCTTTCTTT. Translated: CATIDGNTEAFF.

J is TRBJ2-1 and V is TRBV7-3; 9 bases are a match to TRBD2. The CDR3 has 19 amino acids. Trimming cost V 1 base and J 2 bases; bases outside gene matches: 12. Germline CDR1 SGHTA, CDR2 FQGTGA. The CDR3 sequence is CASSLIPVASGATYNEQFF. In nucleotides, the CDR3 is TGTGCCAGCAGCTTAATCCCCGTCGCTAGCGGGGCTACCTACAATGAGCAGTTCTTC.